What follows are 21 T cell receptor beta chains derived from one specimen sequenced in a study of T-cell reconstitution after alpha-beta-depleted transplantation in children. The TCRbeta library was prepared with unique molecular identifiers. TCRdb analysed the PCR reads with MiXCR anew, one entry per CDR3 protein. The table records about 100,000 distinct CDR3 sequences, around 6% of them present only once. The specimen comprised PBMCs, mostly from graft donor cells, sampled 60 days after TCRalphabeta/CD19-depleted stem cell transplant. The receptors derive from a female patient aged 2-15 years who had a stem cell transplant for Fanconi anemia, so the T cells may come from the graft donor.

As concerns this clonotype: A much larger clonotype is one base distant, so this may be a read error. V usage is TRBV28 and J usage is TRBJ2-5; 10 positions match TRBD1. The CDR3 covers 15 residues. Germline V CDR1 and CDR2: MDHEN, SYDVKM. Unmatched junction bases numbered 7, after V lost 4 bases and J lost 5 bases. This chain's CDR3 is CASSSWGTGVETQYF. DNA of the CDR3: TGTGCCAGCAGTTCATGGGGGACAGGGGTCGAGACCCAGTACTTC.

This clonotype was found a few times. Mismatch with germline at one junction end may stem from a read error. V is TRBV9 and J is TRBJ2-7; no reliable D call. The CDR3 spans 12 residues. Germline lookup yields CDR1 SGDLS and CDR2 YYNGEE. As DNA, the CDR3 is TGTGCCAGCAGCGGGGCCGGCACGGGCTTGCACTTC. This codes for CASSGAGTGLHF.

This clonotype was found a few times. The chain recombines TRBV5-1 with TRBJ1-6, with TRBD1 as a possible D gene (6 bases). Per germline, CDR1 SGHRS and CDR2 YFSETQ. The CDR3 spans 13 residues. V was clipped by 0 bases and J by 10 bases, with 8 bases between them. This CDR3 is CASSLETGSPLHF. CDR3 DNA sequence: TGCGCCAGCAGCTTGGAGACAGGCTCACCCCTCCACTTT.

This clonotype was seen repeatedly, ten times or more. The chain links TRBV12-3 or TRBV12-4 to TRBJ1-1; TRBD1 matches at 7 bases. The CDR3 covers 16 residues. V dropped 5 bases and J dropped 1; count of bases not matched to a gene: 10. The CDR3 sequence: CASSVRRGMGNTEAFF. CDR3 in DNA: TGTGCCAGCAGTGTTCGCAGGGGGATGGGGAACACTGAAGCTTTCTTT.

The table lists this clonotype with a few counts. The chain has TRBV12-3 or TRBV12-4 and TRBJ1-5, with D tentatively TRBD1 (5 bases). Trimming took 4 bases from V and 3 from J, leaving 10 bases between them. This CDR3 is 14 amino acids long. The CDR3 bases are TGTGCCAGCAGTTGGGGGAGGATCAATCAGCCCCAGCATTTT. Its translation is CASSWGRINQPQHF.

This clonotype appeared many times. The chain recombines TRBV11-2 with TRBJ2-1; tentatively, D is TRBD2 (5 bases). The V end lost 1 base, the J end lost 3 bases, and 10 bases lay between the germline ends. The V gene's germline CDR1 is SGHAT and CDR2 FQNNGV. The CDR3 spans 15 residues. The CDR3 loop is CASSLGMRDYNEQFF. CDR3 bases: TGTGCCAGCAGCTTAGGGATGAGGGACTACAATGAGCAGTTCTTC. The variable domain in full, completed from reference TRBV11-2 and TRBJ2-1, reads EAGVAQSPRYKIIEKRQSVAFWCNPISGHATLYWYQQILGQGPKLLIQFQNNGVVDDSQLPKDRFSAERLKGVDSTLKIQPAKLEDSAVYLCASSLGMRDYNEQFFGPGTRLTVL.

This clonotype was found a few times. The CDR3, as DNA: TGTGCCAGCAGCCCACAAACAGGGCCCTACGAGCAGTACTTC. Amino acid sequence: CASSPQTGPYEQYF. V and J are TRBV7-8 and TRBJ2-7, with D tentatively TRBD1 (6 bases). The CDR3 runs 14 residues. Germline CDR1 SGHVS, CDR2 FQNEAQ. The V end was cut by 5 bases, the J end by 2 bases, with 13 bases between.

V is TRBV11-2 and J is TRBJ1-5, with D hard to call. The CDR3 covers 12 residues. V lost 3 bases to trimming and J lost 4 bases, with 4 bases between them. Germline V CDR1 and CDR2: SGHAT, FQNNGV. CDR3 DNA: TGTGCCAGCAGCTTCAGTAATCAGCCCCAGCATTTT. It yields the protein CASSFSNQPQHF.

There are many counts of this clonotype. The chain has TRBV7-9 and TRBJ2-1; D gene unclear. V lost 11 bases and J 2 bases, leaving 7 bases between the germline ends. This CDR3 is 11 amino acids long. CDR1 and CDR2 from the germline V gene are SEHNR and FQNEAQ (reference sequence). CDR3 nucleotide sequence: TGTGCCGCAGGAGCCTACAATGAGCAGTTCTTC. Its translation: CAAGAYNEQFF.

As to this clonotype: With a much larger clone just one base away, this may be a read error. The chain combines TRBV19 with TRBJ2-7; TRBD2 matches 9 bases. This CDR3 contains 16 residues. The V segment lost 8 bases and the J segment 7 bases; nucleotides outside the gene matches: 18. Germline V gene sequence: CDR1 LNHDA, CDR2 SQIVND (reference sequence). The CDR3 nucleotides read TGTGCCAGTCATCCAGGGTTGGCTAGCGGGAATCAAGAGCAGTACTTC. Translated, it gives CASHPGLASGNQEQYF.

This clonotype was detected only a few times. The chain recombines TRBV3-1 with TRBJ2-7, with D hard to call. CDR1 is LGHDT and CDR2 is YNNKEL in the germline V gene (reference sequence). Trimming removed 0 bases at V and 11 bases at J, with 11 bases between. The CDR3 loop spans 12 amino acids. CDR3: CASSQDEAPEYF. As DNA, the CDR3 is TGTGCCAGCAGCCAAGACGAGGCTCCGGAGTACTTC.

The chain couples TRBV5-1 to TRBJ2-3, with 7 bases fitting TRBD2. Germline trimming cut 2 bases from V and 3 bases from J; bases unmatched to any gene: 9. CDR1 is SGHRS and CDR2 is YFSETQ in the germline V gene. The CDR3 contains 16 residues. The CDR3 coding sequence is TGCGCCAGCAGCTTAGTGGGAATAGCGGGTACAGATACGCAGTATTTT. This sequence encodes CASSLVGIAGTDTQYF.

This clonotype has ten or more counts. V gene TRBV20-1 combines with J gene TRBJ1-6, with TRBD1 matching over 7 bases. The V gene's germline CDR1 is DFQATT and CDR2 SNEGSKA (reference sequence). V was pared by 5 bases and J by 5 bases, with 6 bases of the junction left unmatched. The CDR3 is made up of 14 amino acids. CDR3 loop: CSAHRTGNNSPLHF. Written as DNA, the CDR3 is TGCAGTGCTCACCGGACAGGAAATAATTCACCCCTCCACTTT.

This clonotype was counted ten times or more. The rearrangement uses TRBV7-9 and TRBJ2-1; TRBD2 matches 9 bases. The CDR3 runs 15 residues. The V and J ends lost 1 base and 5 bases, in that order; junction bases with no gene match: 3. Germline V gene sequence: CDR1 SEHNR, CDR2 FQNEAQ (reference sequence). CDR3 nucleotides: TGTGCCAGCAGCTTAGTGGCGGGGGGGAACAATGAGCAGTTCTTC. Translation: CASSLVAGGNNEQFF.

This clonotype was recorded many times. V gene TRBV5-1 combines with J gene TRBJ2-2; no clear D. Germline V gives CDR1 SGHRS, CDR2 YFSETQ. Trimming left V 6 bases short and J 1 base short, with 10 bases between. The CDR3 sequence is 14 residues long. The CDR3 loop reads CASKGSQNTGELFF. The CDR3 DNA reads as TGCGCCAGCAAAGGCAGCCAGAACACCGGGGAGCTGTTTTTT.

Many counts were recorded for this clonotype. This chain connects TRBV12-3 or TRBV12-4 to TRBJ2-6, with D possibly TRBD2 on 6 matching bases. CDR3 length equals 17 residues. Trimming shortened V by 5 bases and J by 0 bases, and 14 bases separated the two germline ends. Here the CDR3 reads CASSPAGPLSGANVLTF. In nucleotides, the CDR3 is TGTGCCAGCAGTCCTGCGGGACCGCTCTCTGGGGCCAACGTCCTGACTTTC.

The sample holds many counts of this clonotype. This sequence joins TRBV20-1 and TRBJ2-7; a weak D match, TRBD1 (6 bases). CDR3 length equals 15 residues. V was clipped by 1 base and J by 5 bases, with 18 bases between them. Germline V gene data show CDR1 as DFQATT and CDR2 as SNEGSKA (reference sequence). The CDR3 region is CSARAGAGFFHEQYF. The CDR3 DNA is TGCAGTGCTAGAGCAGGGGCAGGGTTTTTCCACGAGCAGTACTTC.

V gene TRBV28 combines with J gene TRBJ2-3; 10 bases align to TRBD1. The CDR3 spans 16 residues. The V and J ends lost 4 bases and 1 base, in that order; junction bases with no gene match: 5. CDR1 and CDR2 from the germline V gene are MDHEN and SYDVKM. CDR3 nucleotide sequence: TGTGCCAGCAGTTCAGTAGACAGGGGGCGCACAGATACGCAGTATTTT. Encoded protein: CASSSVDRGRTDTQYF.

This clonotype was found many times. The V and J genes are TRBV28 and TRBJ2-5, with 7 bases identical to TRBD1. From germline, CDR1 is MDHEN and CDR2 SYDVKM. V lost 5 bases to trimming and J lost 4 bases; unmatched junction nucleotides: 10. This CDR3 has 15 residues. The CDR3: CASSPKQGMGETQYF. The CDR3, as DNA: TGTGCCAGCAGTCCCAAACAGGGGATGGGAGAGACCCAGTACTTC.

This clonotype was counted between two and nine times. V gene TRBV12-3 or TRBV12-4 combines with J gene TRBJ1-3, with TRBD1 as a possible D gene (6 bases). Trimming shortened V by 5 bases and J by 0 bases, and 11 bases separated the two germline ends. There are 15 residues in the CDR3. In DNA, the CDR3 is TGTGCCAGCAGTCAGACAGGCTCCTCTGGAAACACCATATATTTT. Protein: CASSQTGSSGNTIYF.

This clonotype was seen more than once but under ten times. This rearrangement joins TRBV12-3 or TRBV12-4 to TRBJ2-5, with 9 bases aligning to TRBD2. J was trimmed by 3 bases and V by 7 bases; bases with no gene match: 6. The CDR3 length is 14 residues. This CDR3 is CASNLAGTKETQYF. CDR3 DNA sequence: TGTGCCAGCAACCTAGCGGGGACTAAAGAGACCCAGTACTTC.